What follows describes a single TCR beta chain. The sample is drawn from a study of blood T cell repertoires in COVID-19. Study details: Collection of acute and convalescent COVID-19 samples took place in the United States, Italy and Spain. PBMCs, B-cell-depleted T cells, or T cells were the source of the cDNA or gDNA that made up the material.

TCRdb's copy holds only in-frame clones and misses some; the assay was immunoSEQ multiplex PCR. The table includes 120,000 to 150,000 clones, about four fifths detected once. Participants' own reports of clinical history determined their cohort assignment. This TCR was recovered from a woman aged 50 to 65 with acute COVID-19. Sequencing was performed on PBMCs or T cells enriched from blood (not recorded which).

DNA of the CDR3: TGCGCCAGCAGCAGGGACAGGACCCAAGAGACCCAGTACTTC. This codes for CASSRDRTQETQYF. The chain has TRBV5-1 and TRBJ2-5; the match to TRBD1 covers 8 bases. CDR3 length equals 14 residues. CDR1 is SGHRS and CDR2 is YFSETQ in the germline V gene. Unmatched junction bases numbered 3, after V lost 4 bases and J lost 1 base.